The T cell receptor (beta chain) under discussion was sequenced for a study of blood T cell repertoires in COVID-19. Study-wide background: The origin of the acute and convalescent COVID-19 samples was the United States, Italy and Spain.

Unmatched junction bases numbered 8, after V lost 5 bases and J lost 5 bases. The germline gives CDR1 SEHNR, CDR2 FQNEAQ (reference sequence). The CDR3 is made up of 14 amino acids. This table comes from immunoSEQ multiplex PCR, and its TCRdb copy is limited to in-frame clones, with some not included. In the table there are 200,000 to 250,000 clones, about 89% of which are singletons. This sequence joins TRBV7-9 and TRBJ2-7, with 8 nucleotides matching TRBD1. Sequencing was done on a sample of peripheral blood. The receptor was derived from a man aged 60 to 75 who had recovered from COVID-19. This chain's CDR3 is CASSQNRGTNEQYF. The CDR3 DNA reads as TGTGCCAGCAGCCAAAACAGGGGGACCAACGAGCAGTACTTC. Variable domain in full (rest from reference TRBV7-9 and TRBJ2-7): DTGVSQNPRHKITKRGQNVTFRCDPISEHNRLYWYRQTLGQGPEFLTYFQNEAQLEKSRLLSDRFSAERPKGSFSTLEIQRTEQGDSAMYLCASSQNRGTNEQYFGPGTRLTVT.